This entry lists 15 T cell receptor beta chains sequenced from one sample in a study of T cell repertoires in cytomegalovirus infection. No antigens are known for them. TCRdb processed the reads anew with MiXCR; each CDR3 protein has one entry. The repertoire holds about 700,000 distinct CDR3 sequences, with around a third as singletons. The source material was cultured PBMCs, sampled from culture after CMV antigen stimulation. The receptors here all came from a human donor in good health (CMV status not recorded). Some clones in this sample may be carry-over from other donors' samples.

This clonotype was counted a few times. The rearrangement links TRBV6-1 to TRBJ2-2; D gene unclear. V dropped 7 bases and J dropped 1 base, with 4 bases sitting between them. The germline V gene has CDR1 MNHNS and CDR2 SASEGT. The CDR3 runs 12 residues. CDR3 region: CASKGNTGELFF. The CDR3 DNA reads TGTGCCAGCAAGGGGAACACCGGGGAGCTGTTTTTT.

This clonotype has just a few counts. A much larger clone sits a single nucleotide away, making a read error possible. The rearrangement uses TRBV6-6 and TRBJ1-1; D is ambiguous. Germline V gene data show CDR1 as MNHNY and CDR2 as SVGAGI (reference sequence). V shed 6 bases and J shed 1 base, with 9 bases lying between them. The CDR3 has 13 amino acids. CDR3 amino acids: CASSLEWNTEAFF. In DNA, the CDR3 is TGTGCCAGCAGCTTAGAATGGAACACTGAAGCTTTCTTT.

This clonotype was detected many times. The chain uses TRBV7-2 and TRBJ2-5, with no clear D. V was cut by 4 bases and J by 5 bases, with 8 bases left in between. Germline values: CDR1 SGHTA, CDR2 FQGNSA. The CDR3 sequence is 12 residues long. This CDR3 is CASSSPWETQYF. The CDR3 coding sequence is TGTGCCAGCAGCTCTCCGTGGGAGACCCAGTACTTC.

The sample holds one count of this clonotype. The chain links TRBV20-1 to TRBJ2-3; D not certain. The CDR3 runs to 13 residues. The V end lost 2 bases, the J end lost 4 bases, and 10 bases lay between the germline ends. Per germline, CDR1 DFQATT and CDR2 SNEGSKA (reference sequence). The DNA of the CDR3 is TGCAGTGCTAGATCCGGACCCTCAGATACGCAGTATTTT. The encoded protein is CSARSGPSDTQYF.

The V gene is TRBV20-1, the J gene TRBJ2-1, with TRBD2 matching 10 bases. The CDR3 is 15 residues long. Germline V gene data show CDR1 as DFQATT and CDR2 as SNEGSKA (reference sequence). V lost 0 bases, J lost 8 bases, and 7 bases stayed unmatched. As DNA, the CDR3 is TGCAGTGCTAGAGATGTCACTAGCGGGGTGGATGAGCAGTTCTTC. It is translated as CSARDVTSGVDEQFF.

The chain carries TRBV20-1 and TRBJ1-3, with D maybe TRBD1 (6 bases). Deletions cut 3 bases from V and 3 bases from J, with 15 bases between. CDR3 size: 15 residues. Germline V gives CDR1 DFQATT, CDR2 SNEGSKA (reference sequence). CDR3 amino acids: CSARKGGNFGNTIYF. CDR3 in DNA: TGCAGTGCTAGGAAAGGGGGTAATTTTGGAAACACCATATATTTT.

This chain joins TRBV7-2 and TRBJ2-3; a possible D gene is TRBD1 (6 bases). Germline-derived CDR1 and CDR2 are SGHTA and FQGNSA. The V gene lost 2 bases and the J gene lost 4 bases, with 22 bases spanning the gap. The length of the CDR3 is 18 residues. CDR3 sequence (DNA): TGTGCCAGCAGCTTACGCTACAGGGAGTCCGCGGTCCCAGATACGCAGTATTTT. Translated: CASSLRYRESAVPDTQYF.

This clonotype occurred a few times. This rearrangement joins TRBV7-7 to TRBJ2-5; 9 bases are a match to TRBD1. Unmatched junction bases numbered 7, after V lost 5 bases and J lost 3 bases. This CDR3 has 15 amino acids. The V gene's germline CDR1 is SSHAT and CDR2 FNYEAQ (reference sequence). CDR3 protein: CASSPGTGRKETQYF. CDR3 nucleotides: TGTGCCAGCAGCCCTGGGACAGGGAGGAAAGAGACCCAGTACTTC.

This chain links TRBV28 with TRBJ2-7; no definite D call. Germline values: CDR1 MDHEN, CDR2 SYDVKM. V lost 7 bases, J lost 3 bases, and 19 bases lay in between. The CDR3 is 15 amino acids. The CDR3 coding sequence is TGTGCCAGCATCGTAAGTCCCCAGGAAAGCTACGAGCAGTACTTC. Translating it yields CASIVSPQESYEQYF.

The chain couples TRBV7-2 to TRBJ2-3; D call uncertain. CDR1 and CDR2 from the germline V gene are SGHTA and FQGNSA. The CDR3 is 14 residues long. V was shortened by 5 bases and J by 5 bases, with 14 bases between the two germline ends. CDR3 in DNA: TGTGCCAGCAGCCCCGCGCCGTCGGGAGATACGCAGTATTTT. This encodes CASSPAPSGDTQYF.

This clonotype was observed a few times. V gene TRBV7-9 combines with J gene TRBJ1-6, with D unresolved. This CDR3 contains 12 residues. Germline V gives CDR1 SEHNR, CDR2 FQNEAQ (reference sequence). With 2 bases removed from V and 12 bases from J, the gap between germline ends came to 8 bases. The CDR3 reads CASSLLTLPLHF. CDR3 DNA sequence: TGTGCCAGCAGCTTATTGACATTACCCCTCCACTTT.

This clonotype came up many times. This rearrangement joins TRBV7-6 to TRBJ2-1; D ambiguous. The germline gives CDR1 SGHVS, CDR2 FNYEAQ. This CDR3 has 17 amino acids. V was pared by 5 bases and J by 1 base, with 18 bases between. CDR3: CASSPEPPDPSYNEQFF. The CDR3 nucleotides read TGTGCCAGCAGCCCAGAGCCCCCGGACCCGTCCTACAATGAGCAGTTCTTC. Complete variable domain (other parts from reference TRBV7-6 and TRBJ2-1): GAGVSQSPRYKVTKRGQDVALRCDPISGHVSLYWYRQALGQGPEFLTYFNYEAQQDKSGLPNDRFSAERPEGSISTLTIQRTEQRDSAMYRCASSPEPPDPSYNEQFFGPGTRLTVL.

The chain carries TRBV7-2 and TRBJ2-7; tentative D call: TRBD1 (5 bases). CDR1 and CDR2 (germline): SGHTA, FQGNSA. V was pared by 5 bases and J by 1 base, with 15 bases between. The CDR3 has 15 residues. CDR3 in amino acids: CASSPQVLVSYEQYF. In DNA form, the CDR3 reads TGTGCCAGCAGCCCACAGGTCCTCGTATCCTACGAGCAGTACTTC.

This CDR3 reads CASILDGAGAEAFF. In nucleotides, the CDR3 is TGTGCCAGCATCCTTGACGGGGCGGGGGCTGAAGCTTTCTTT. The chain couples TRBV12-3 or TRBV12-4 to TRBJ1-1; TRBD1 might be the D (5 bases). The germline V and J ends were trimmed by 7 bases and 6 bases, with 18 bases remaining between them. The CDR3 is 14 residues long.

The chain has TRBV4-1 and TRBJ1-2; D not resolved. This CDR3 comprises 13 residues. V dropped 0 bases and J dropped 3 bases, with 5 bases sitting between them. Germline assignment: CDR1 MGHRA and CDR2 YSYEKL. The CDR3 region is CASSQDQDYGYTF. The CDR3 DNA is TGCGCCAGCAGCCAAGATCAGGACTATGGCTACACCTTC.